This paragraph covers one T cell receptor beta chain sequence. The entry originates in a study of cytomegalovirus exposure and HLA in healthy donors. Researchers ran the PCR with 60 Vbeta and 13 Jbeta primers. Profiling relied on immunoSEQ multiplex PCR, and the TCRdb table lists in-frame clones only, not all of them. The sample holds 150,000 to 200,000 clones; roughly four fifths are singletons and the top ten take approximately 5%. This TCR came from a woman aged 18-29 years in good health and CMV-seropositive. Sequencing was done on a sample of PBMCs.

CDR3 DNA: TGTGCCAGCAGTTTCGGGGCAGATACGCAGTATTTT. It translates to CASSFGADTQYF. The chain couples TRBV28 to TRBJ2-3; TRBD2 might be the D (5 bases). With 3 bases removed from V and 4 bases from J, the gap between germline ends came to 5 bases. The germline V gene encodes CDR1 MDHEN and CDR2 SYDVKM. The CDR3 totals 12 residues.